A selection of T cell receptor beta chains follows, all from one sample in a study of shared clonotypes between healthy human individuals. Libraries were prepared by immunoSEQ multiplex PCR; TCRdb keeps only in-frame clonotypes and omits some of them. Of hundreds of thousands of clones in the sample, approximately 79% were seen once. Source material: memory CD4+ T cells sorted from blood. The source is a woman in her twenties or thirties in good health. Both conserved end residues are part of each CDR3. Each record gives: V gene, clone size, D gene, J gene, CDR3 protein, CDR3 DNA. D genes are given only for firm matches. Some rows have no size entry. The others give once, few or many, or a class for an expanded clone.

TRBV19	-	TRBD2	TRBJ2-3	CASRKIGTSGRMHRDTQYF	TGTGCCAGTAGAAAGATCGGGACTAGCGGGAGGATGCATAGGGATACGCAGTATTTT
TRBV6-5	-	TRBD1	TRBJ1-1	CASRDGQGWNTEAFF	TGTGCCAGCAGGGACGGACAGGGCTGGAACACTGAAGCTTTCTTT
TRBV7-2	-	-	TRBJ2-6	CASSPRGAGWANVLTF	TGTGCCAGCAGCCCACGGGGGGCGGGATGGGCCAACGTCCTGACTTTC
TRBV19	-	-	TRBJ2-3	CASSYGHPDTQYF	TGTGCCAGTAGTTACGGACACCCAGATACGCAGTATTTT
TRBV5-1	-	TRBD2	TRBJ2-1	CASSLVAGGPNEQFF	TGCGCCAGCAGCTTGGTAGCGGGAGGGCCGAATGAGCAGTTCTTC
TRBV9	-	-	TRBJ2-1	CASSVGGSRYNEQFF	TGTGCCAGCAGCGTAGGGGGGAGTAGATACAATGAGCAGTTCTTC
TRBV14	once	-	TRBJ2-3	CASSHRKSPDTQYF	TGTGCCAGCAGCCATCGGAAAAGTCCAGATACGCAGTATTTT
TRBV19	-	-	TRBJ1-1	CASSISFEAFF	TGTGCCAGTAGTATCAGCTTTGAAGCTTTCTTT
TRBV6-5	many	-	TRBJ2-6	CASRDLGAGANVLTF	TGTGCCAGCAGGGATCTGGGGGCTGGGGCCAACGTCCTGACTTTC
TRBV28	-	-	TRBJ1-3	CASSFQSISGNTIYF	TGTGCCAGCAGTTTTCAGTCTATCTCTGGAAACACCATATATTTT
TRBV11-2	-	-	TRBJ1-1	CASSLDPQGEAFF	TGTGCCAGCAGCTTAGATCCACAGGGTGAAGCTTTCTTT
TRBV28	-	-	TRBJ2-3	CASRFIQERQTDTQYF	TGTGCCAGCAGATTTATCCAGGAGCGGCAGACAGATACGCAGTATTTT
TRBV19	few	TRBD1	TRBJ1-5	CASSSSRGDSWGQPQHF	TGTGCCAGTAGTTCCTCGCGGGGGGACAGTTGGGGCCAGCCCCAGCATTTT
TRBV2	many	TRBD1	TRBJ2-4	CASSLETGVNIQYF	TGTGCCAGCAGCCTAGAGACAGGGGTAAACATTCAGTACTTC
TRBV10-2	-	-	TRBJ1-1	CASSKSVGGTEAFF	TGCGCCAGCAGTAAGTCAGTCGGGGGCACTGAAGCTTTCTTT
TRBV5-8	-	-	TRBJ2-3	CASILTGVFGVDTQYF	TGTGCCAGCATCCTGACGGGGGTCTTCGGAGTAGATACGCAGTATTTT
TRBV5-1	once	-	TRBJ1-2	CASSLSDNYGYTF	TGCGCCAGCAGCTTGAGCGATAACTATGGCTACACCTTC
TRBV27	-	-	TRBJ2-1	CASSGTINEQFF	TGTGCCAGCAGCGGGACCATCAATGAGCAGTTCTTC
TRBV2	-	-	TRBJ1-5	CASMERIYSNQPQHF	TGTGCCAGCATGGAACGGATCTATAGCAATCAGCCCCAGCATTTT
TRBV6-5	-	-	TRBJ2-1	CASSRSTGTNEQFF	TGTGCCAGCAGTCGGTCGACAGGCACCAATGAGCAGTTCTTC
TRBV28	-	TRBD2	TRBJ2-1	CASSLTPGLAGVDEQFF	TGTGCCAGCAGTTTAACCCCGGGACTAGCGGGAGTCGATGAGCAGTTCTTC
TRBV5-1	once	-	TRBJ2-2	CASRLGLNTGELFF	TGCGCCAGCAGGTTGGGTTTGAACACCGGGGAGCTGTTTTTT
TRBV11-2	-	-	TRBJ2-7	CASSLTPEQYF	TGTGCCAGCAGCTTGACTCCCGAGCAGTACTTC
TRBV6-6	once	-	TRBJ2-7	CASSSVGLVLEQYF	TGTGCCAGCAGTTCGGTGGGCCTCGTCCTCGAGCAGTACTTC